The 5 T cell receptor beta chains below all came from one sample that was sequenced in a study of T cells in Graves' hyperthyroidism and ophthalmopathy. Amplification of TCR beta CDR3 regions used RNA as the template. RT-PCR in the first round (using the HTBI primer set) targeted the TCR CDR3. TCRdb ran MiXCR on the multiplex PCR reads and lists one entry per CDR3 protein. The table lists 350,000 or so distinct CDR3 sequences, 15% to 20% of them singletons, with around 54% in the top ten. The sample was blood. The receptors come from a woman in her 50s with Graves' hyperthyroidism.

This clonotype occurred a few times. The rearrangement uses TRBV2 and TRBJ1-2, with a weak D call TRBD1 (5 bases). Trimming shortened V by 2 bases and J by 5 bases, and 18 bases separated the two germline ends. CDR3 length: 16 residues. Germline V gene lookup returns CDR1 SNHLY and CDR2 FYNNEI. The CDR3 loop is CASSERGGPGGYGYTF. CDR3 in DNA: TGTGCCAGCAGTGAAAGGGGAGGCCCGGGGGGGTATGGCTACACCTTC.

This clonotype was picked up many times. The chain uses TRBV2 and TRBJ1-6; D is unclear. The V end lost 4 bases, the J end lost 6 bases, and 10 bases lay between the germline ends. CDR3 length equals 14 residues. Germline V CDR1 and CDR2: SNHLY, FYNNEI. The CDR3 nucleotides read TGTGCCAGCAGTGTACGGGGAGGTAATTCACCCCTCCACTTT. It specifies CASSVRGGNSPLHF.

Many counts were recorded for this clonotype. The rearrangement uses TRBV2 and TRBJ1-2; 7 bases are a match to TRBD1. Germline V gene lookup returns CDR1 SNHLY and CDR2 FYNNEI. With V trimmed by 4 bases and J by 4 bases, 6 bases remained unmatched. The CDR3 has 14 residues. This chain's CDR3 is CASSAGTATYGYTF. The CDR3 DNA is TGTGCCAGCAGTGCAGGGACAGCAACCTATGGCTACACCTTC.

This clonotype was seen many times. The chain employs TRBV4-1 and TRBJ2-2; TRBD2 matches at 10 bases. Trimming removed 0 bases from V and 5 bases from J; junction bases left unmatched: 6. Per germline, CDR1 MGHRA and CDR2 YSYEKL. The CDR3 covers 17 residues. CDR3 sequence: CASSQDSGRAQTGELFF. The CDR3 DNA sequence: TGCGCCAGCAGCCAAGACAGCGGGAGGGCGCAAACCGGGGAGCTGTTTTTT.

Many counts were recorded for this clonotype. The junction differs from germline at one of its ends, possibly a read error. This chain uses TRBV13 with TRBJ1-1; D call uncertain. CDR3 length: 15 residues. CDR1 is PRHDT, CDR2 FYEKMQ, per germline (reference sequence). DNA for the CDR3: TGTGCCAGCAGCCTAGGCCACACGGTGAACACTGAAGCTTTCTTT. This sequence encodes CASSLGHTVNTEAFF.